The rows below give T cell receptor beta chains drawn from one sample of a study of cytomegalovirus exposure and HLA in healthy donors. Here immunoSEQ multiplex PCR was the method, and the copy in TCRdb shows in-frame clones only, minus some. The table has roughly 130,000 clones, approximately 84% seen once; the top ten hold about 2.9%. The sequencing sample was made of PBMCs. Every receptor here comes from a boy aged 2 to 10 in good health and CMV-seronegative. Each CDR3 is given with its conserved first and last residue. The D gene is left open where the match is weak. Clone size appears in some rows only: once, few, many, or a class for an expanded clone.

V	D	J	length	size	DNA	CDR3
TRBV4-2	-	TRBJ1-1	14	-	TGTGCCAGCAGCCAAGGTGCAGGGAACACTGAAGCTTTCTTT	CASSQGAGNTEAFF
TRBV7-9	-	TRBJ1-1	13	-	TGTGCCAGCAGGGAAACGTATGAGGATAAAGCTTTCTTT	CASRETYEDKAFF
TRBV10-3	TRBD1	TRBJ1-1	15	once	TGTGCCATCAGTGAGTCGAGACAGGGGAACACTGAAGCTTTCTTT	CAISESRQGNTEAFF
TRBV5-6	TRBD1	TRBJ1-6	14	-	TGTGCCAGCAGCCCGGGGACAGTTAATTCACCCCTCCACTTT	CASSPGTVNSPLHF
TRBV6-5	TRBD1	TRBJ2-1	13	-	TGTGCCAGCTCTAGGGACAGAAGGAATGAGCAGTTCTTC	CASSRDRRNEQFF
TRBV6-5	-	TRBJ1-2	14	-	TGTGCCAGCAGTTATTCAGGACAGCACTATGGCTACACCTTC	CASSYSGQHYGYTF
TRBV5-1	-	TRBJ1-4	19	-	TGCGCCAGCAGCTTGGAGCCGGTCTCATCGTGGGGCCATAATGAAAAACTGTTTTTT	CASSLEPVSSWGHNEKLFF
TRBV19	TRBD1	TRBJ2-5	14	-	TGTGCCAGTAGTTCGGACAGGCAACAAGAGACCCAGTACTTC	CASSSDRQQETQYF
TRBV5-1	-	TRBJ2-7	13	-	TGCGCCAGCAGCTTCCGGAGCTCCTACGAGCAGTACTTC	CASSFRSSYEQYF
TRBV7-6	TRBD1	TRBJ1-1	15	-	TGTGCCAGCAGCTACCGGACAGGGAGGAACACTGAAGCTTTCTTT	CASSYRTGRNTEAFF
TRBV9	-	TRBJ2-1	15	-	TGTGCCAGCAGCCCGTACTGGGGCCTCAGAAGTGAGCAGTTCTTC	CASSPYWGLRSEQFF
TRBV5-1	-	TRBJ1-1	14	-	TGCGCCAGCAGCTTACCTGATTCGGGCACTGAAGCTTTCTTT	CASSLPDSGTEAFF
TRBV5-1	-	TRBJ1-2	14	-	TGCGCCAGCAGCATACACACGGGGGGCGACGGCTACACCTTC	CASSIHTGGDGYTF
TRBV7-2	-	TRBJ1-1	13	-	TGTGCCAGCAGCTTAGGTTGGGCCTTAAAAGCTTTCTTT	CASSLGWALKAFF
TRBV27	TRBD1	TRBJ2-7	16	once	TGTGCCAGCAGTCCTACTACAGGGGCATCCGCCTACGAGCAGTACTTC	CASSPTTGASAYEQYF
TRBV2	TRBD2	TRBJ2-1	16	few	TGTGCCAGCGGGGAGACTAGCGGGAGGGTCTACAATGAGCAGTTCTTC	CASGETSGRVYNEQFF
TRBV30	-	TRBJ1-2	17	once	TGTGCCTGGACCCGAGTGGGAGGCGCGGTAACTAACTATGGCTACACCTTC	CAWTRVGGAVTNYGYTF
TRBV9	-	TRBJ1-5	14	-	TGTGCCAGCAGCGTAGGGCATAGCAATCAGCCCCAGCATTTT	CASSVGHSNQPQHF
TRBV7-9	TRBD2	TRBJ2-1	16	-	TGTGCCAGCAGCTCCCCACTAAGCGGGAGGAGGAATGAGCAGTTCTTC	CASSSPLSGRRNEQFF
TRBV6-1	TRBD2	TRBJ2-1	16	-	TGTGCCAGCAGTGCCTCGAGCGGGGGGAACTACAATGAGCAGTTCTTC	CASSASSGGNYNEQFF
TRBV4-2	-	TRBJ1-5	16	few	TGTGCCAGCAGCCCTGAAGCCGGGGGGGGCAATCAGCCCCAGCATTTT	CASSPEAGGGNQPQHF
TRBV6-1	TRBD1	TRBJ1-2	15	-	TGTGCCAGCAGTGAATGGGCAGGGGGTGGCTATGGCTACACCTTC	CASSEWAGGGYGYTF
TRBV7-2	-	TRBJ2-1	15	-	TGTGCCAGCAGCTTACGCAGGATATTCGACAATGAGCAGTTCTTC	CASSLRRIFDNEQFF